In this sample, the clone carrying this T cell receptor (beta chain) turned up once. Its matching antigen is unknown. The CDR3 has 15 residues. Per the germline V gene, CDR1 is MNHEY and CDR2 is SMNVEV (reference sequence). V was shortened by 3 bases and J by 2 bases, with 13 bases between the two germline ends. The data were obtained in a study of breast tumors, draining lymph nodes, adjacent tissues. Study findings and constraints: The data were judged consistent with most tumor T cells coming from lymph node and expanding in tumor. Tumor and nontumor repertoires were significantly more similar in luminal-like than in basal-like breast cancer. The lymph node origin of tumor T cells was framed as consistent with a hypothesis, not demonstrated. Tumors had less TCR diversity than lymph nodes, more than nontumor tissue.

TCRdb re-called the multiplex PCR reads through MiXCR, storing one row per CDR3 protein. The sample records fewer than 15,000 distinct CDR3 sequences, about three fifths being singletons. This rearrangement joins TRBV27 to TRBJ1-1, with D hard to call. The clonotype comes from a female donor with breast cancer. Some clones in this sample may be carry-over from other donors' samples. Sequencing was carried out using tumor-adjacent breast tissue. The CDR3 protein is CASSFVPSANTEAFF. CDR3 coding DNA: TGTGCCAGCAGTTTTGTCCCCTCAGCTAACACTGAAGCTTTCTTT.